Below, 25 T cell receptor beta chains from the same sample are listed, as sequenced in a study of human T cells and chemical hapten exposure. TCRdb ran MiXCR on the RACE reads and lists one entry per CDR3 protein. The sample records tens of thousands of distinct CDR3 sequences, 9.5% to 12% being singletons. The sample's time point: patch test 1, 2 weeks after DPC sensitization. The treatment here: therapeutic diphenylcyclopropenone sensitization with weekly scalp DPC. Sequenced here: whole blood, sampled in connection with sensitization to the hapten diphenylcyclopropenone (DPC). The origin of the receptors is a woman aged 45-65 years with alopecia areata. Some clones in this sample may be carry-over from other donors' samples.

The table lists this clonotype with a few counts. J is TRBJ2-3 and V is TRBV29-1, with 9 bases matching TRBD2. The CDR3 extends over 17 amino acids. Germline-derived CDR1 and CDR2 are SQVTM and ANQGSEA. Unmatched junction bases numbered 13, after V lost 6 bases and J lost 0 bases. CDR3 DNA sequence: TGCAGCGTGCAAATAGCGGGAGTTCTCTCTAGCACAGATACGCAGTATTTT. Protein: CSVQIAGVLSSTDTQYF.

Comment on this clonotype: This sequence may be a read error, since a much larger clone differs from it by one base. J is TRBJ2-3 and V is TRBV7-2, with 9 bases matching TRBD2. Germline V gives CDR1 SGHTA, CDR2 FQGNSA. The CDR3 totals 18 residues. V shed 4 bases, J shed 1 base, and the junction held 12 bases outside the gene matches. DNA for the CDR3: TGTGCCAGCAGCTCCAGGTCCGTTGTAGCGGGGGGCACAGATACGCAGTATTTT. Encoded protein: CASSSRSVVAGGTDTQYF.

The chain is built from TRBV28 and TRBJ2-7; no definite D call. Deletions cut 1 base from V and 6 bases from J, with 4 bases between. Germline CDR1 and CDR2: MDHEN and SYDVKM. The CDR3 extends over 11 amino acids. CDR3 loop: CASSLSPEQYF. As DNA, the CDR3 is TGTGCCAGCAGTTTATCCCCCGAGCAGTACTTC. The variable domain in full, with the rest retrieved from reference TRBV28 and TRBJ2-7, is DVKVTQSSRYLVKRTGEKVFLECVQDMDHENMFWYRQDPGLGLRLIYFSYDVKMKEKGDIPEGYSVSREKKERFSLILESASTNQTSMYLCASSLSPEQYFGPGTRLTVT.

There are many counts of this clonotype. V usage is TRBV30 and J usage is TRBJ1-4; D not resolved. Trimming took 6 bases from V and 0 from J, leaving 14 bases between them. The germline CDR1 and CDR2 sequences are GTSNPN and SVGIG (reference sequence). The CDR3 length is 15 residues. The CDR3 reads CACNQEIATNEKLFF. For the CDR3, the DNA is TGTGCCTGCAATCAGGAGATTGCAACTAATGAAAAACTGTTTTTT.

In its sample, this clonotype was seen many times. The chain uses TRBV27 and TRBJ2-5, with a weak D call TRBD1 (6 bases). The length of the CDR3 is 15 residues. V lost 6 bases, J lost 2 bases, and 16 bases lay in between. CDR1 and CDR2 (germline): MNHEY, SMNVEV (reference sequence). The CDR3 here is CASSLRQGLQETQYF. CDR3 coding DNA: TGTGCCAGCAGCCTGAGGCAGGGGCTTCAAGAGACCCAGTACTTC.

This clonotype has ten or more counts. V and J are TRBV29-1 and TRBJ1-4; D remains unclear. Between the trimmed V and J ends, which lost 5 bases and 4 bases, there was a span of 8 bases. Germline CDR1 SQVTM, CDR2 ANQGSEA. The length of the CDR3 is 12 residues. The CDR3 sequence: CSVSYRNEKLFF. The CDR3 coding sequence is TGCAGCGTTTCGTATCGTAATGAAAAACTGTTTTTT.

There are many counts of this clonotype. The V and J genes are TRBV4-2 and TRBJ1-2; weak D call: TRBD1 (5 bases). The CDR3 length is 15 residues. The V end was cut by 8 bases, the J end by 1 base, with 17 bases between. Per the germline V gene, CDR1 is LGHNA and CDR2 is YNFKEQ. The CDR3 bases are TGTGCCAGCGGGTCGACAGTGCTAATTAACTATGGCTACACCTTC. As protein: CASGSTVLINYGYTF.

The J gene is TRBJ2-3, the V gene TRBV12-3 or TRBV12-4, with no clear D. Trimming pared 3 bases from V and 2 bases from J, leaving 6 bases between. This CDR3 comprises 13 residues. The CDR3 protein is CASSFGPTDTQYF. Written as DNA, the CDR3 is TGTGCCAGCAGTTTTGGACCCACAGATACGCAGTATTTT.

This clonotype was recorded a few times. CDR3 coding DNA: TGTGCCAGCAGTTACGCGAACACCGGGGAGCTGTTTTTT. This gives the protein CASSYANTGELFF. The chain is built from TRBV6-2 or TRBV6-3 and TRBJ2-2; D gene unclear. This CDR3 spans 13 amino acids. V lost 2 bases and J lost 0, with 1 base in between. In germline, CDR1 is MNHEY, CDR2 SVGEGT.

This clonotype has at least ten counts. This chain joins TRBV28 and TRBJ2-7; D is uncertain. With 4 bases removed from V and 2 bases from J, the gap between germline ends came to 9 bases. The CDR3 covers 13 residues. Germline V gene lookup returns CDR1 MDHEN and CDR2 SYDVKM. The CDR3 DNA follows: TGTGCCAGCAGTTACAAGACCACCTACGAGCAGTACTTC. Translated: CASSYKTTYEQYF.

This clonotype was seen a single time. DNA of the CDR3: TGTGCCAGCAGTTTTTGGGAAAGGAGCACTGAAGCTTTCTTT. Translation: CASSFWERSTEAFF. The J gene is TRBJ1-1, the V gene TRBV28; no firm D call. The CDR3 runs 14 residues. V lost 3 bases and J lost 4, with 12 bases in between. Germline V gives CDR1 MDHEN, CDR2 SYDVKM.

The chain has TRBV7-3 and TRBJ2-3; no clear D gene. V lost 0 bases and J 0 bases, leaving 10 bases between the germline ends. The germline V gene has CDR1 SGHTA and CDR2 FQGTGA. This CDR3 contains 16 residues. The CDR3 sequence is CASSLTSATSTDTQYF. The CDR3 DNA follows: TGTGCCAGCAGCTTAACGTCAGCGACTAGCACAGATACGCAGTATTTT. The entire variable domain, with the rest obtained from reference TRBV7-3 and TRBJ2-3, is as follows: GAGVSQTPSNKVTEKGKYVELRCDPISGHTALYWYRQSLGQGPEFLIYFQGTGAADDSGLPNDRFFAVRPEGSVSTLKIQRTERGDSAVYLCASSLTSATSTDTQYFGPGTRLTVL.

There are many counts of this clonotype. The chain uses TRBV5-6 and TRBJ1-2; no clear D gene. The V gene's germline CDR1 is SGHDT and CDR2 YYEEEE. This CDR3 is built from 12 residues. V was cut by 4 bases and J by 5 bases, with 9 bases left in between. The CDR3 DNA reads TGTGCCAGCAGCCCTGGTCCGTATGGCTACACCTTC. It codes for CASSPGPYGYTF.

The chain uses TRBV28 and TRBJ1-1; D uncertain. This CDR3 region has 11 residues. The germline CDR1 and CDR2 sequences are MDHEN and SYDVKM. With 2 bases removed from V and 7 bases from J, the gap between germline ends came to 5 bases. In nucleotides, the CDR3 is TGTGCCAGCAGTTTACGGGATGAAGCTTTCTTT. Its translation: CASSLRDEAFF. The entire variable domain, with the rest obtained from reference TRBV28 and TRBJ1-1, is as follows: DVKVTQSSRYLVKRTGEKVFLECVQDMDHENMFWYRQDPGLGLRLIYFSYDVKMKEKGDIPEGYSVSREKKERFSLILESASTNQTSMYLCASSLRDEAFFGQGTRLTVV.

This clonotype was found a few times. The chain uses TRBV18 and TRBJ1-1; 7 bases match TRBD1. This CDR3 comprises 13 residues. CDR1 is KGHSH, CDR2 LQKENI, per germline. With V trimmed by 4 bases and J by 1 base, 0 bases remained unmatched. This CDR3 is CASSQGANTEAFF. As DNA, the CDR3 is TGTGCCAGCTCACAGGGGGCGAACACTGAAGCTTTCTTT.

This clonotype was counted ten times or more. The gene calls are TRBV14 and TRBJ2-5, with unresolved D. The CDR3 loop spans 12 amino acids. The V end was cut by 2 bases, the J end by 2 bases, with 3 bases between. CDR1 is SGHDN and CDR2 is FVKESK in the germline V gene. CDR3 in amino acids: CASSQQQETQYF. For the CDR3, the DNA is TGTGCCAGCAGCCAACAGCAAGAGACCCAGTACTTC.

The rearrangement joins TRBV20-1 to TRBJ1-5, with D unclear. The CDR3 loop spans 13 amino acids. The V end lost 6 bases, the J end lost 1 base, and 10 bases lay between the germline ends. The germline V gene encodes CDR1 DFQATT and CDR2 SNEGSKA (reference sequence). This CDR3 is CSASSGSNQPQHF. The CDR3 nucleotides read TGCAGTGCAAGCTCCGGGAGCAATCAGCCCCAGCATTTT.

The sample holds a few counts of this clonotype. The chain uses TRBV7-8 and TRBJ1-6; D gene unclear. CDR3 size: 16 residues. The germline V gene encodes CDR1 SGHVS and CDR2 FQNEAQ. Trimming stripped 4 bases from V and 0 bases from J, with 10 bases between. CDR3 DNA: TGTGCCAGCAGCTCCCTCAGGAGCTCCTATAATTCACCCCTCCACTTT. It yields the protein CASSSLRSSYNSPLHF.

This clonotype showed up many times. V and J are TRBV29-1 and TRBJ1-2; possible D gene TRBD1, 5 bases. V was shortened by 4 bases and J by 5 bases, with 8 bases between the two germline ends. Germline V gives CDR1 SQVTM, CDR2 ANQGSEA. The CDR3 extends over 11 amino acids. The CDR3 region has the DNA TGCAGCGTTGCGGGGACTTATGGCTACACCTTC. This gives the protein CSVAGTYGYTF.

This clonotype has just a few counts. V is TRBV20-1 and J is TRBJ2-7; 7 nucleotides line up with TRBD2. The V segment lost 5 bases and the J segment 0 bases; nucleotides outside the gene matches: 13. Per the germline V gene, CDR1 is DFQATT and CDR2 is SNEGSKA (reference sequence). This CDR3 comprises 16 residues. The CDR3 sequence is CSAGYSGGRISYEQYF. The CDR3 coding sequence is TGCAGTGCTGGTTACTCGGGAGGTAGGATCTCCTACGAGCAGTACTTC.

The rearrangement links TRBV5-4 to TRBJ2-5; 9 nucleotides agree with TRBD1. The junction had 0 bases not matched to a gene; V was cut back by 5 bases and J by 1 base. This CDR3 region has 13 residues. Germline loops: CDR1 SGHNT, CDR2 YYREEE (reference sequence). As DNA, the CDR3 is TGTGCCAGCAGGACAGGGGGCCAAGAGACCCAGTACTTC. Amino acid sequence: CASRTGGQETQYF. Full variable domain (missing parts from reference TRBV5-4 and TRBJ2-5): ETGVTQSPTHLIKTRGQQVTLRCSSQSGHNTVSWYQQALGQGPQFIFQYYREEENGRGNFPPRFSGLQFPNYSSELNVNALELDDSALYLCASRTGGQETQYFGPGTRLLVL.

Regarding this clonotype: At one boundary the junction diverges from the germline segment, which might be a read error. CDR3 DNA: TGTGTCAGCAGTGAGGCAGGGAACTATGGCTACACCTTC. Its translation is CVSSEAGNYGYTF. The rearrangement uses TRBV2 and TRBJ1-2; TRBD1 might be the D (5 bases). The CDR3 contains 13 residues. CDR1 is SNHLY, CDR2 FYNNEI, per germline. Full variable domain (rest looked up from reference TRBV2 and TRBJ1-2): EPEVTQTPSHQVTQMGQEVILRCVPISNHLYFYWYRQILGQKVEFLVSFYNNEISEKSEIFDDQFSVERPDGSNFTLKIRSTKLEDSAMYFCVSSEAGNYGYTFGSGTRLTVV.

Here the CDR3 reads CASSRTRTQETQYF. The DNA of the CDR3 is TGTGCCAGCAGCCGTACTAGAACGCAAGAGACCCAGTACTTC. The rearrangement uses TRBV7-2 and TRBJ2-5, with D possibly TRBD2 on 5 matching bases. Germline loops: CDR1 SGHTA, CDR2 FQGNSA. This CDR3 has 14 residues. The germline V and J ends were trimmed by 5 bases and 2 bases, with 12 bases remaining between them. The variable domain in full, completed from reference TRBV7-2 and TRBJ2-5, reads GAGVSQSPSNKVTEKGKDVELRCDPISGHTALYWYRQSLGQGLEFLIYFQGNSAPDKSGLPSDRFSAERTGGSVSTLTIQRTQQEDSAVYLCASSRTRTQETQYFGPGTRLLVL.

A few counts support this clonotype. This chain uses TRBV28 with TRBJ1-2; D unclear. V shed 4 bases and J shed 2 bases, with 14 bases lying between them. Germline V gene lookup returns CDR1 MDHEN and CDR2 SYDVKM. CDR3 length: 15 residues. CDR3 sequence: CASSSEFKGNYGYTF. CDR3 in DNA: TGTGCCAGCAGTTCTGAGTTTAAAGGGAACTATGGCTACACCTTC.

This clonotype was observed a few times. CDR3 in amino acids: CASSLIPSEQYF. Here the CDR3 DNA reads TGTGCCAGCAGCCTGATCCCTTCCGAGCAGTACTTC. The chain carries TRBV7-2 and TRBJ2-7; no reliable D call. The ends were cut back, 5 bases at V and 6 bases at J, with 11 bases in the middle. The germline V gene encodes CDR1 SGHTA and CDR2 FQGNSA. CDR3 length: 12 amino acids.